This paragraph covers one T cell receptor (beta chain) sequence. This sample is drawn from a study of blood T cell repertoires in COVID-19. Generated by immunoSEQ multiplex PCR, the TCRdb table keeps only in-frame clones and is missing some. The data contain under 120,000 clones, 80% to 90% of them seen just once; the ten biggest clones take up 2% to 2.5%. Sequencing used peripheral blood. This receptor was obtained from a human donor in a cohort sampled during active COVID-19.

CDR3: CASSQEGSRRTDTQYF. Written as DNA, the CDR3 is TGTGCCAGCAGCCAAGAGGGGAGTAGACGCACAGATACGCAGTATTTT. The chain employs TRBV4-2 and TRBJ2-3; perhaps TRBD2 as D (5 bases). The CDR3 runs to 16 residues. Germline assignment: CDR1 LGHNA and CDR2 YNFKEQ. Trimming took off 0 bases at V and 1 base at J, with 11 bases between the two ends.